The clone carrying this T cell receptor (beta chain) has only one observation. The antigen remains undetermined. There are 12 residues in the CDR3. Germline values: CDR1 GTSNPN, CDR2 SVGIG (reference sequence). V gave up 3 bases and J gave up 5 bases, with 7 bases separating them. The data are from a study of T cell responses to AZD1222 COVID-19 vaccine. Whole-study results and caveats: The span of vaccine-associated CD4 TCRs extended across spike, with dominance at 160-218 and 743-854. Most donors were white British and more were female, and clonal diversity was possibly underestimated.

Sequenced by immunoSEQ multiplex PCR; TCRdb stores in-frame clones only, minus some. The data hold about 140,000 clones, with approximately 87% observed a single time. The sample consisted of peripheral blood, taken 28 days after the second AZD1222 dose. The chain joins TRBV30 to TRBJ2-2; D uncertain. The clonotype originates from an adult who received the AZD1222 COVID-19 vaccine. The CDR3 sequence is CAWRGDTGELFF. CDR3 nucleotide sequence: TGTGCCTGGAGAGGTGATACCGGGGAGCTGTTTTTT. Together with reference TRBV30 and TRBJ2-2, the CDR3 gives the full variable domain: SQTIHQWPATLVQPVGSPLSLECTVEGTSNPNLYWYRQAAGRGLQLLFYSVGIGQISSEVPQNLSASRPQDRQFILSSKKLLLSDSGFYLCAWRGDTGELFFGEGSRLTVL.